Listed here is a single TCR beta chain. What it binds is unknown. One entry per CDR3 protein results from TCRdb running MiXCR on the RT-PCR reads. The sample carries under 850,000 distinct CDR3 sequences, less than 20% recorded once. The CDR3 sequence is 15 residues long. With 2 bases clipped from V and 6 bases from J, the junction kept 9 bases outside the gene matches. Germline V gene data show CDR1 as KGHSH and CDR2 as LQKENI. This record belongs to a study of response to subunit inactivated influenza vaccine. Broader study findings: Researchers suggested that each seasonal influenza vaccination recruits few new T cells.

This chain joins TRBV18 and TRBJ2-7; 8 nucleotides align to TRBD1. Here the sequenced sample was PBMCs from blood, taken approximately 5 days after vaccination. The TCR comes from a man between 50 and 59 years old who received an inactivated influenza vaccine. CDR3 sequence (DNA): TGTGCCAGCTCACCAGCATCTCAGGGGGCGCCCGAGCAGTACTTC. It translates to CASSPASQGAPEQYF. Looking up the rest from reference TRBV18 and TRBJ2-7 gives the full variable domain: NAGVMQNPRHLVRRRGQEARLRCSPMKGHSHVYWYRQLPEEGLKFMVYLQKENIIDESGMPKERFSAEFPKEGPSILRIQQVVRGDSAAYFCASSPASQGAPEQYFGPGTRLTVT.